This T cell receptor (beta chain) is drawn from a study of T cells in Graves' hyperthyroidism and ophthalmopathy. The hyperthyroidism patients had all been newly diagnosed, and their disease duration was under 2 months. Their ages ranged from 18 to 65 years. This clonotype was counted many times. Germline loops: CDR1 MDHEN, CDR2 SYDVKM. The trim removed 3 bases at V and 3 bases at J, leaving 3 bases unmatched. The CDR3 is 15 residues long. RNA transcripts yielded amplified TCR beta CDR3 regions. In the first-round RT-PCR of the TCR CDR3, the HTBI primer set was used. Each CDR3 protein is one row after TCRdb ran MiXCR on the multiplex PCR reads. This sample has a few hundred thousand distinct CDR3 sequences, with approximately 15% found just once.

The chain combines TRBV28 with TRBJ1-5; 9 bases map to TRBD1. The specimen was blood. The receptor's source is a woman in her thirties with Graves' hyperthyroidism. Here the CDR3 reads CASSFGTGINQPQHF. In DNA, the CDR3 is TGTGCCAGCAGTTTCGGGACAGGGATCAATCAGCCCCAGCATTTT.